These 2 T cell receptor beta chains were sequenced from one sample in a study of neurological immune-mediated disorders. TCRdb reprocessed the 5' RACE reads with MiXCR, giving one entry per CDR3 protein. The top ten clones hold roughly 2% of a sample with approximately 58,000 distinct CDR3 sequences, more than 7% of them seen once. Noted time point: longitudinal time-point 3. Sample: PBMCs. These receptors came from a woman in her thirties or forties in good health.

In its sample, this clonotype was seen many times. This chain's CDR3 is CASGGSGTTFF. The CDR3 region has the DNA TGTGCCAGCGGGGGTAGCGGGACCACGTTCTTC. This chain joins TRBV9 and TRBJ2-1; 8 bases align to TRBD2. The V and J ends lost 7 bases and 15 bases, in that order; junction bases with no gene match: 9. Germline CDR1 SGDLS, CDR2 YYNGEE. This CDR3 has 11 amino acids.

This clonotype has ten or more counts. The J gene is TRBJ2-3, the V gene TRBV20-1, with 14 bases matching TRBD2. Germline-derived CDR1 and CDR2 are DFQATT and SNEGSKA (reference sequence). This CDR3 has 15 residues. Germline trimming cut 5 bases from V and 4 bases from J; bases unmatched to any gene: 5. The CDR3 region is CSAAGTSGSADTQYF. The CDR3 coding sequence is TGCAGTGCTGCCGGGACTAGCGGGAGCGCAGATACGCAGTATTTT.